The clone carrying this T cell receptor (beta chain) was seen ten or more times. Its matching antigen is unknown. Amplification of TCR beta CDR3 regions used RNA as the template. First-round RT-PCR targeting the TCR CDR3 was performed with the HTBI primer set. TCRdb reprocessed the multiplex PCR reads via MiXCR and lists one record per CDR3 protein. The sample contains approximately 720,000 distinct CDR3 sequences, under 20% of which appear only once. The V gene's germline CDR1 is DFQATT and CDR2 SNEGSKA (reference sequence). The CDR3 spans 15 residues. Trimming pared 0 bases from V and 8 bases from J, leaving 16 bases between. This sample is drawn from a study of T cells in Graves' hyperthyroidism and ophthalmopathy. Study outcomes and limitations: Most thyroid clonotypes that were expanded above 0.001 also turned up in blood.

The source of this sequence is a woman between 50 and 59 years old with Graves' hyperthyroidism that later progressed to Graves' ophthalmopathy. This chain connects TRBV20-1 to TRBJ1-4, with a weak D call TRBD1 (6 bases). The specimen sequenced was blood. This CDR3 reads CSARDRGGQAEKLFF. The CDR3 region has the DNA TGCAGTGCTAGAGATCGTGGGGGGCAGGCGGAAAAACTGTTTTTT.